The 14 T cell receptor beta chains below were found in one sample sequenced in a study of CDR3 diversity in severe acne. TCRdb reprocessed the PCR reads with MiXCR, giving one entry per CDR3 protein. The sample has roughly 93,000 distinct CDR3 sequences; under 55% are singletons. The sample consisted of blood. The receptors were gathered from a male donor with severe acne vulgaris.

This clonotype was detected a few times. CDR3 region: CASSGPGTAEAFF. CDR3 DNA sequence: TGTGCCAGCAGTGGACCCGGGACAGCGGAAGCTTTCTTT. The rearrangement joins TRBV25-1 to TRBJ1-1; 7 nucleotides line up with TRBD1. Germline CDR1 reads MGHDK; CDR2 reads SYGVNS. Germline trimming cut 4 bases from V and 8 bases from J; bases unmatched to any gene: 7. The CDR3 covers 13 residues.

The rearrangement links TRBV5-1 to TRBJ2-7, with TRBD2 as a possible D gene (6 bases). The CDR3 consists of 11 residues. The germline V gene encodes CDR1 SGHRS and CDR2 YFSETQ. The V gene lost 0 bases and the J gene lost 11 bases, with 9 bases spanning the gap. Written as DNA, the CDR3 is TGCGCCAGCAGCTTGGCAGGGAGGAAGTACTTC. The encoded protein is CASSLAGRKYF. The full variable domain, with the rest looked up from reference TRBV5-1 and TRBJ2-7, is KAGVTQTPRYLIKTRGQQVTLSCSPISGHRSVSWYQQTPGQGLQFLFEYFSETQRNKGNFPGRFSGRQFSNSRSEMNVSTLELGDSALYLCASSLAGRKYFGPGTRLTVT.

The rearrangement links TRBV9 to TRBJ1-2; unclear D gene. Trimming cost V 4 bases and J 2 bases, with 12 bases left between them. Germline V gene data show CDR1 as SGDLS and CDR2 as YYNGEE. The CDR3 sequence is 14 residues long. CDR3 region: CASSQGGGNYGYTF. The CDR3 coding sequence is TGTGCCAGCAGCCAAGGAGGAGGAAACTATGGCTACACCTTC.

This clonotype was seen repeatedly, ten times or more. The CDR3 DNA sequence: TGTGCCAGCAGCGTCCGGGAACCATATTACGAGCAGTACGTC. Its translation: CASSVREPYYEQYV. The rearrangement links TRBV9 to TRBJ2-7; tentative D call: TRBD2 (5 bases). Germline V lookup: CDR1 SGDLS, CDR2 YYNGEE. The V and J ends lost 2 bases and 4 bases respectively, with 13 bases between them. The CDR3 spans 14 residues.

This clonotype is medium-sized. V gene TRBV7-9 combines with J gene TRBJ1-3, with D tentatively TRBD1 (5 bases). CDR3 length: 17 residues. Trimming took off 1 base at V and 0 bases at J, with 13 bases between the two ends. Germline CDR1 reads SEHNR; CDR2 reads FQNEAQ (reference sequence). The CDR3 loop is CASSLEGTERSGNTIYF. CDR3 in DNA: TGTGCCAGCAGCTTAGAGGGGACGGAACGCTCTGGAAACACCATATATTTT.

This chain uses TRBV10-3 with TRBJ1-1; D not certain. Germline CDR1 is ENHRY and CDR2 is SYGVKD. The CDR3 runs 13 residues. Trimming shortened V by 2 bases and J by 1 base, and 5 bases separated the two germline ends. CDR3 loop: CAISEGENTEAFF. CDR3 in DNA: TGTGCCATCAGTGAGGGTGAGAACACTGAAGCTTTCTTT.

The chain joins TRBV11-2 to TRBJ2-1; D is unclear. Trimming stripped 5 bases from V and 9 bases from J, with 8 bases between. The CDR3 contains 11 residues. Germline CDR1 and CDR2: SGHAT and FQNNGV. CDR3 region: CASSLRSEQFF. In nucleotides, the CDR3 is TGTGCCAGCAGCCTCAGGAGTGAGCAGTTCTTC. Full variable domain (missing parts from reference TRBV11-2 and TRBJ2-1): EAGVAQSPRYKIIEKRQSVAFWCNPISGHATLYWYQQILGQGPKLLIQFQNNGVVDDSQLPKDRFSAERLKGVDSTLKIQPAKLEDSAVYLCASSLRSEQFFGPGTRLTVL.

This clonotype has ten or more counts. The CDR3: CASSPALFGPQHF. The CDR3 nucleotides are TGTGCCAGCAGCCCGGCCCTATTCGGGCCCCAGCATTTT. The V gene is TRBV7-9, the J gene TRBJ1-5; D is uncertain. Germline V gene lookup returns CDR1 SEHNR and CDR2 FQNEAQ (reference sequence). V shed 5 bases and J shed 9 bases, with 14 bases lying between them. There are 13 residues in the CDR3.

The V gene is TRBV28, the J gene TRBJ2-7; TRBD2 agrees at 7 bases. The CDR3 extends over 12 amino acids. Germline trimming cut 10 bases from V and 4 bases from J; bases unmatched to any gene: 7. Germline loops: CDR1 MDHEN, CDR2 SYDVKM. CDR3 sequence: CATTAGGYEQYV. As DNA, the CDR3 is TGTGCCACCACAGCCGGGGGGTACGAGCAGTACGTC.

DNA of the CDR3: TGTGCCAGTAGTATTAGGCTGGGGGTGAACACTGAAGCTTTCTTT. This encodes CASSIRLGVNTEAFF. The genes are TRBV19 and TRBJ1-1; a weak D match, TRBD1 (5 bases). V dropped 3 bases and J dropped 0 bases, with 11 bases sitting between them. Germline V gene lookup returns CDR1 LNHDA and CDR2 SQIVND (reference sequence). CDR3 length: 15 residues.

This clonotype was found many times. The chain combines TRBV15 with TRBJ1-5; 8 bases line up with TRBD1. CDR3 length: 15 residues. V lost 5 bases and J lost 4; bases outside the gene matches: 7. Germline CDR1 LNHNV, CDR2 YYDKDF (reference sequence). In DNA form, the CDR3 reads TGTGCCACCAGCGGTGACAGGGGAGCAAATCAGCCCCAGCATTTT. Its translation is CATSGDRGANQPQHF. Using reference TRBV15 and TRBJ1-5 for the parts outside the CDR3, the full variable domain is DAMVIQNPRYQVTQFGKPVTLSCSQTLNHNVMYWYQQKSSQAPKLLFHYYDKDFNNEADTPDNFQSRRPNTSFCFLDIRSPGLGDTAMYLCATSGDRGANQPQHFGDGTRLSIL.

Details on this clonotype: A much larger clone sits a single nucleotide away, making a read error possible. The chain has TRBV5-6 and TRBJ1-2; 7 bases are shared with TRBD1. Germline CDR1 is SGHDT and CDR2 is YYEEEE. The CDR3 length is 16 residues. CDR3 amino acids: CASSLTTGTLNYCYTF. DNA for the CDR3: TGTGCCAGCAGCTTGACGACAGGGACCCTTAACTATTGCTACACCTTC. Supplemented by reference TRBV5-6 and TRBJ1-2, the full variable domain reads DAGVTQSPTHLIKTRGQQVTLRCSPKSGHDTVSWYQQALGQGPQFIFQYYEEEERQRGNFPDRFSGHQFPNYSSELNVNALLLGDSALYLCASSLTTGTLNYCYTFGSGTRLTVV.

The V call is TRBV20-1, the J call TRBJ2-7, with 9 bases that match TRBD1. This CDR3 region has 15 residues. CDR1 is DFQATT and CDR2 is SNEGSKA in the germline V gene (reference sequence). Trimming at V came to 3 bases and at J to 6 bases, leaving 12 bases not matched to a gene. CDR3 coding DNA: TGCAGTGCTAGTGGTGCGGGACAGGGTAGAGGCGAGCAGTACTTC. Translating gives CSASGAGQGRGEQYF.

The chain joins TRBV20-1 to TRBJ2-1; TRBD2 aligns across 13 bases. V lost 4 bases to trimming and J lost 9 bases; unmatched junction nucleotides: 15. The germline CDR1 and CDR2 sequences are DFQATT and SNEGSKA (reference sequence). This CDR3 comprises 17 residues. The CDR3 coding sequence is TGCAGTGCTACCGGACTAGCGGGAGTCGGGGACCGTAGTGAGCAGTTCTTC. Encoded protein: CSATGLAGVGDRSEQFF.